This entry lists 5 T cell receptor beta chains sequenced from one sample in a study of breast tumors, draining lymph nodes, adjacent tissues. MiXCR, applied by TCRdb to the multiplex PCR reads, yields one record per CDR3 protein. The sample shows roughly 220,000 distinct CDR3 sequences, less than 35% of them seen only once. The lymph nodes were axillary draining lymph nodes from breast cancer patients. The sample was axillary lymph node tissue. Every receptor here comes from a female donor with breast cancer. Some clones in this sample may be carry-over from other donors' samples.

This clonotype came up many times. This chain links TRBV24-1 with TRBJ1-2, with D unresolved. The germline CDR1 and CDR2 sequences are KGHDR and SFDVKD. Trimming shortened V by 12 bases and J by 8 bases, and 12 bases separated the two germline ends. CDR3 size: 10 residues. DNA of the CDR3: TGTGCCGCACTGGGCGGGGGCTACACCTTC. It specifies CAALGGGYTF.

The genes are TRBV3-1 and TRBJ1-5, with D uncertain. Germline V lookup: CDR1 LGHDT, CDR2 YNNKEL (reference sequence). V shed 1 base and J shed 12 bases, with 10 bases lying between them. The CDR3 length is 12 residues. This chain's CDR3 is CASSQGRGLQHF. Written as DNA, the CDR3 is TGTGCCAGCAGCCAAGGTCGAGGGCTCCAGCATTTT.

This clonotype has only a few counts. The J gene is TRBJ2-7, the V gene TRBV6-1; 9 bases match TRBD1. Trimming took 6 bases from V and 3 from J; bases not matched to a gene: 6. The length of the CDR3 is 14 residues. Germline V gives CDR1 MNHNS, CDR2 SASEGT. CDR3 in DNA: TGTGCCAGCAGACCCGGGACAGGGTACTACGAGCAGTACTTC. Encoded protein: CASRPGTGYYEQYF.

In this sample, this clonotype turned up many times. CDR3 sequence reads: CASSLGPGAGNSPLHF. The CDR3 DNA is TGTGCCAGCAGCTTAGGTCCAGGGGCTGGGAATTCACCCCTCCACTTT. This chain links TRBV5-4 with TRBJ1-6, with a tentative D call TRBD1 (6 bases). V gave up 2 bases and J gave up 7 bases, with 16 bases separating them. From germline, CDR1 is SGHNT and CDR2 YYREEE (reference sequence). The CDR3 consists of 16 residues.

This clonotype showed up many times. The chain uses TRBV19 and TRBJ2-3; tentative D call: TRBD2 (6 bases). The CDR3 loop spans 16 amino acids. Trimming removed 3 bases at V and 0 bases at J, with 13 bases between. Germline V lookup: CDR1 LNHDA, CDR2 SQIVND (reference sequence). CDR3 loop: CASSIGASESTDTQYF. CDR3 nucleotide sequence: TGTGCCAGTAGTATCGGGGCTAGCGAAAGCACAGATACGCAGTATTTT.